This TCR beta chain is from a study of blood T cell repertoires in COVID-19. Method: immunoSEQ multiplex PCR; TCRdb's copy keeps in-frame clones and lacks some. This sample has 39,000 or so clones, with 65% to 85% found just once. The V and J ends lost 3 bases and 4 bases, in that order; junction bases with no gene match: 7. CDR3 length: 17 residues. Germline V gene lookup returns CDR1 SGHTA and CDR2 FQGNSA. Sequencing input: peripheral blood. This chain links TRBV7-2 with TRBJ2-1; 12 bases are shared with TRBD2. This TCR was recovered from a man between 35 and 55 years old with active or convalescent COVID-19. The CDR3 region is CASSFWVGTSGYNEQFF. For the CDR3, the DNA is TGTGCCAGCAGCTTTTGGGTCGGGACTAGCGGGTACAATGAGCAGTTCTTC.